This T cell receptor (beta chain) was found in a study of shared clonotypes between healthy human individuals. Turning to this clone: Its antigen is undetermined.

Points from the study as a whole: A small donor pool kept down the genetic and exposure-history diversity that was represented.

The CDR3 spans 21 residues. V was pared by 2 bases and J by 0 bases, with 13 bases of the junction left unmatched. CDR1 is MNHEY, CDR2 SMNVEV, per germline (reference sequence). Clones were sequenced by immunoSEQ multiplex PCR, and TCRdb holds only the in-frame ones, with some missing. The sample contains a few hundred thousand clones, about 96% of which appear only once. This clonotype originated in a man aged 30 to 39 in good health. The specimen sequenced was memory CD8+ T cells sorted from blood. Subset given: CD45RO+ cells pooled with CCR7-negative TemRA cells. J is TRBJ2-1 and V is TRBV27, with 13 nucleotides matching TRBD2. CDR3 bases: TGTGCCAGCAGTTTACTCCCCGGGACTAGCGGGATTTGGGGCTCCTACAATGAGCAGTTCTTC. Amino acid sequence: CASSLLPGTSGIWGSYNEQFF.